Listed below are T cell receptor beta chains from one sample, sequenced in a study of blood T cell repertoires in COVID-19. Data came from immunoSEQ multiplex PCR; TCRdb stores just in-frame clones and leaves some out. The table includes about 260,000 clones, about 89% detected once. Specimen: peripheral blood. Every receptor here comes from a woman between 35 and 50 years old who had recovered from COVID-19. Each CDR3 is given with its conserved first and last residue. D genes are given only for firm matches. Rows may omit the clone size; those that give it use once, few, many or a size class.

DNA: TGCGCCAGCAGCTTGGTCGGCGGGGGGGCCGAGACCCAGTACTTC; CDR3: CASSLVGGGAETQYF; size: NA; length: 15; J: TRBJ2-5; D: TRBD2; V: TRBV5-1
DNA: TGCGCCAGCAGCTCCTCTGCGGGGGCGGTTGACTATGGCTACACCTTC; CDR3: CASSSSAGAVDYGYTF; size: NA; length: 16; J: TRBJ1-2; D: NA; V: TRBV5-1
DNA: TGCGCCAGCAGCCAAGTCTGGACAGGGGGCTCCTATAATTCACCCCTCCACTTT; CDR3: CASSQVWTGGSYNSPLHF; size: NA; length: 18; J: TRBJ1-6; D: TRBD1; V: TRBV4-3
DNA: TGTGCCAGCAGCTCACCCCGGGACTTTAATGAAAAACTGTTTTTT; CDR3: CASSSPRDFNEKLFF; size: NA; length: 15; J: TRBJ1-4; D: NA; V: TRBV11-2
DNA: TGTGCCAGCACCTGGACAGGGGGTAATGAAAAACTGTTTTTT; CDR3: CASTWTGGNEKLFF; size: NA; length: 14; J: TRBJ1-4; D: TRBD1; V: TRBV3-1/TRBV3-2
DNA: TGTGCCAGCAGCCAAGTCGCGGGAGTCGTCGAGCAGTACTTC; CDR3: CASSQVAGVVEQYF; size: NA; length: 14; J: TRBJ2-7; D: TRBD2; V: TRBV3-1/TRBV3-2
DNA: TGTGCCACCAGCAGAAACCGCGACAGGGGAGGGGGCCAGTACTTC; CDR3: CATSRNRDRGGGQYF; size: NA; length: 15; J: TRBJ2-7; D: NA; V: TRBV15
DNA: TGTGCCAGCAGCTTAGCGGGGGGGCGAAACACCGGGGAGCTGTTTTTT; CDR3: CASSLAGGRNTGELFF; size: few; length: 16; J: TRBJ2-2; D: NA; V: TRBV7-2
DNA: TGTGCCAGCAGCATCAGACCACTAGCGGGGGACAACACCGGGGAGCTGTTTTTT; CDR3: CASSIRPLAGDNTGELFF; size: once; length: 18; J: TRBJ2-2; D: TRBD2; V: TRBV11-2
DNA: TGTGCCAGCACCTCCGCGGAGGCCCAATCTACTGGCTACACCTTC; CDR3: CASTSAEAQSTGYTF; size: once; length: 15; J: TRBJ1-2; D: NA; V: TRBV6-5
DNA: TGCGCCAGCAGCTTGCGGACACCTACCTACGAGCAGTACTTC; CDR3: CASSLRTPTYEQYF; size: NA; length: 14; J: TRBJ2-7; D: NA; V: TRBV5-1
DNA: TGCGCCAGCAGCTTGGCTAGCGGGGGCAACTACAATGAGCAGTTCTTC; CDR3: CASSLASGGNYNEQFF; size: NA; length: 16; J: TRBJ2-1; D: TRBD2; V: TRBV5-1
DNA: TGCGCCAGCAGTGTACTAGCGGGGGGTAGCGGTGAGCAGTTCTTC; CDR3: CASSVLAGGSGEQFF; size: once; length: 15; J: TRBJ2-1; D: TRBD2; V: TRBV10-2
DNA: TGTGCCAGCTCACGACCGGGGACAGGCTGGGCTGGCTACACCTTC; CDR3: CASSRPGTGWAGYTF; size: NA; length: 15; J: TRBJ1-2; D: TRBD1; V: TRBV18
DNA: TGCAGCGTTGAAGAGGGCGGGGAGAATCAGCCCCAGCATTTT; CDR3: CSVEEGGENQPQHF; size: once; length: 14; J: TRBJ1-5; D: NA; V: TRBV29-1
DNA: TGTGCCAGCAGCAGGAGACAAGAGACCCAGTACTTC; CDR3: CASSRRQETQYF; size: NA; length: 12; J: TRBJ2-5; D: NA; V: TRBV5-6
DNA: TGTGCCAGCAGCCCAGATGGAGGGAGTACCTACGAGCAGTACTTC; CDR3: CASSPDGGSTYEQYF; size: NA; length: 15; J: TRBJ2-7; D: NA; V: TRBV9
DNA: TGTGCCAGCAGCTTAATCACAGGTCAAGGAAACACCATATATTTT; CDR3: CASSLITGQGNTIYF; size: NA; length: 15; J: TRBJ1-3; D: NA; V: TRBV7-9
DNA: TGTGCCACCCACAACAGATACTACGAGCAGTACTTC; CDR3: CATHNRYYEQYF; size: few; length: 12; J: TRBJ2-7; D: NA; V: TRBV28
DNA: TGCGCCAGCAGCCGGGACAGGGGCTATGAAAAACTGTTTTTT; CDR3: CASSRDRGYEKLFF; size: few; length: 14; J: TRBJ1-4; D: TRBD1; V: TRBV4-3
DNA: TGTGCCAGCAGCCTAGATAGTTTTACTGAAGCTTTCTTT; CDR3: CASSLDSFTEAFF; size: NA; length: 13; J: TRBJ1-1; D: NA; V: TRBV9
DNA: TGTGCCAGCAGTGGGACAGCCTCCTCCTACGAGCAGTACTTC; CDR3: CASSGTASSYEQYF; size: few; length: 14; J: TRBJ2-7; D: NA; V: TRBV2
DNA: TGTGCCAGCAGCTCCCAGGGTACCGACAGACGGTTCTCCTACGAGCAGTACTTC; CDR3: CASSSQGTDRRFSYEQYF; size: NA; length: 18; J: TRBJ2-7; D: NA; V: TRBV7-9
DNA: TGTGCCAGCAGCCCTCTAACCCATCAGCCCCAGCATTTT; CDR3: CASSPLTHQPQHF; size: NA; length: 13; J: TRBJ1-5; D: NA; V: TRBV7-8
DNA: TGCGCCAGCAGCCATCACCTCGAGGGCTCTGGGGCCAACGTCCTGACTTTC; CDR3: CASSHHLEGSGANVLTF; size: NA; length: 17; J: TRBJ2-6; D: NA; V: TRBV4-3
DNA: TGTGCCAGCAGTTTATTTCCCGGGGGTGGCAATCAGCCCCAGCATTTT; CDR3: CASSLFPGGGNQPQHF; size: NA; length: 16; J: TRBJ1-5; D: NA; V: TRBV27
DNA: TGCAGCGTTGTACAGGGCGGCACAGATACGCAGTATTTT; CDR3: CSVVQGGTDTQYF; size: NA; length: 13; J: TRBJ2-3; D: NA; V: TRBV29-1
DNA: TGTGCCAGCAGCCCTGACAGGGGCCGTGGCTACACCTTC; CDR3: CASSPDRGRGYTF; size: NA; length: 13; J: TRBJ1-2; D: TRBD1; V: TRBV5-4
DNA: TGTGCCAGCAGTACCCGACGGACTAATCAGCCCCAGCATTTT; CDR3: CASSTRRTNQPQHF; size: NA; length: 14; J: TRBJ1-5; D: NA; V: TRBV6-5
DNA: TGCGCCAGCAGCCAATCAGGTGGCAATCAGCCCCAGCATTTT; CDR3: CASSQSGGNQPQHF; size: NA; length: 14; J: TRBJ1-5; D: NA; V: TRBV4-1
DNA: TGTGCCAGCAGTTATGTGGGAGCGATGAACACTGAAGCTTTCTTT; CDR3: CASSYVGAMNTEAFF; size: NA; length: 15; J: TRBJ1-1; D: NA; V: TRBV6-5
DNA: TGTGCCAGCAGCAAAACAGGCCGACGCGAGCAGTACTTC; CDR3: CASSKTGRREQYF; size: once; length: 13; J: TRBJ2-7; D: NA; V: TRBV21-1
DNA: TGTGCCACCAGCAGACCTCCGGGGGATTGGGGCTACACCTTC; CDR3: CATSRPPGDWGYTF; size: NA; length: 14; J: TRBJ1-2; D: NA; V: TRBV15
DNA: TGTGCCAGCAGTTATTACAGGGGCTACAATGAGCAGTTCTTC; CDR3: CASSYYRGYNEQFF; size: NA; length: 14; J: TRBJ2-1; D: TRBD1; V: TRBV7-2
DNA: TGTGCCAGCAACCTACAGGGGGCCGAGCAGCCCCAGCATTTT; CDR3: CASNLQGAEQPQHF; size: NA; length: 14; J: TRBJ1-5; D: TRBD1; V: TRBV2
DNA: TGTGCCACCGGGGGGAGGGTAGATGGTTACACCTTC; CDR3: CATGGRVDGYTF; size: NA; length: 12; J: TRBJ1-2; D: NA; V: TRBV27
DNA: TGCAGCGTTGAAGGGGACAGGGGTAACGAGCAGTACTTC; CDR3: CSVEGDRGNEQYF; size: NA; length: 13; J: TRBJ2-7; D: TRBD1; V: TRBV29-1
DNA: TGTGCCAGCAGCGTAAACTACCCTAGCGGGTCCTACCACGAGCAGTACTTC; CDR3: CASSVNYPSGSYHEQYF; size: NA; length: 17; J: TRBJ2-7; D: TRBD2; V: TRBV11-2
DNA: TGTGCCAGTTTAAACCTGGGAGGAGAGCAGTTCTTC; CDR3: CASLNLGGEQFF; size: NA; length: 12; J: TRBJ2-1; D: NA; V: TRBV19
DNA: TGCGCCAGCAGTCCCATGGCTGCTAACTATGGCTACACCTTC; CDR3: CASSPMAANYGYTF; size: NA; length: 14; J: TRBJ1-2; D: NA; V: TRBV4-1
DNA: TGTGCCAGCAGCCAAGGACGGGAAAACTGGGGCACTGAAGCTTTCTTT; CDR3: CASSQGRENWGTEAFF; size: few; length: 16; J: TRBJ1-1; D: NA; V: TRBV9
DNA: TGTGCCAGCAGCCAGCGGACTAGCGGGGGGGCCGGTACGCAGTATTTT; CDR3: CASSQRTSGGAGTQYF; size: NA; length: 16; J: TRBJ2-3; D: TRBD2; V: TRBV11-2
DNA: TGTGCCACCGTGACAGACGAATATGGCTACACCTTC; CDR3: CATVTDEYGYTF; size: NA; length: 12; J: TRBJ1-2; D: NA; V: TRBV10-3